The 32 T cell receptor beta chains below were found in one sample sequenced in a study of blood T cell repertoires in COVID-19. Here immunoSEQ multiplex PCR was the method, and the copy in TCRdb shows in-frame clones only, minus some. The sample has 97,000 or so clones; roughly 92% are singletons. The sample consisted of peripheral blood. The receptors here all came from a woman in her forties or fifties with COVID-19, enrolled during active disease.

Here the CDR3 reads CASSESGGLDTQYF. The CDR3 DNA sequence: TGCGCCAGCAGTGAGAGCGGGGGACTAGATACGCAGTATTTT. The rearrangement uses TRBV10-1 and TRBJ2-3; 8 bases are a match to TRBD2. CDR1 is WNHNN and CDR2 is SYGVQD in the germline V gene (reference sequence). CDR3 length equals 14 residues. V shed 2 bases and J 5 bases; nucleotides not matched to a gene: 3.

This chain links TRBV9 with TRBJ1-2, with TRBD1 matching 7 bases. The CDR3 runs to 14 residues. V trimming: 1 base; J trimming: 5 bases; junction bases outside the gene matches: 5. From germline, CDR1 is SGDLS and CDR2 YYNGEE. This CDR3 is CASSVQGGEYGYTF. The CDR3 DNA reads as TGTGCCAGCAGCGTACAGGGGGGAGAATATGGCTACACCTTC. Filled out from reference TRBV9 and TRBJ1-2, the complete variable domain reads DSGVTQTPKHLITATGQRVTLRCSPRSGDLSVYWYQQSLDQGLQFLIQYYNGEERAKGNILERFSAQQFPDLHSELNLSSLELGDSALYFCASSVQGGEYGYTFGSGTRLTVV.

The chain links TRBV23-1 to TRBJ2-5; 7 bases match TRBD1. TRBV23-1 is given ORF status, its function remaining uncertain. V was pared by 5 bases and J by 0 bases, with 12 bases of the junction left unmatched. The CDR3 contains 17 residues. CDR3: CASSDSRQGVNQETQYF. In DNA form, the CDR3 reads TGCGCCAGCAGTGACTCCCGGCAGGGGGTCAACCAAGAGACCCAGTACTTC.

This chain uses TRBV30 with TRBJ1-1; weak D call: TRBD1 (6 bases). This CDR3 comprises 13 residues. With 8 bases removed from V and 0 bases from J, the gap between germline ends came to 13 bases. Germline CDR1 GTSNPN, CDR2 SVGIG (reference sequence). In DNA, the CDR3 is TGTGCCCTAGGGGGGGGCCTGAACACTGAAGCTTTCTTT. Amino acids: CALGGGLNTEAFF.

CDR3 sequence (DNA): TGCAGTGCTAGTAGAGGGTCCCACGAGCAGTACGTC. Amino acids: CSASRGSHEQYV. The chain links TRBV20-1 to TRBJ2-7; D is perhaps TRBD2 (5 bases). Germline V gene sequence: CDR1 DFQATT, CDR2 SNEGSKA (reference sequence). The CDR3 is made up of 12 amino acids. The V and J ends lost 3 bases and 5 bases respectively, with 11 bases between them.

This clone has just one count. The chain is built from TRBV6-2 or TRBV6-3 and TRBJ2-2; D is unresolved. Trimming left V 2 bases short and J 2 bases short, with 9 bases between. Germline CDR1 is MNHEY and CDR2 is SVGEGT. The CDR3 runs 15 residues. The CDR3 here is CASSYRQANTGELFF. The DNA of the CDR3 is TGTGCCAGCAGTTACCGGCAGGCCAACACCGGGGAGCTGTTTTTT.

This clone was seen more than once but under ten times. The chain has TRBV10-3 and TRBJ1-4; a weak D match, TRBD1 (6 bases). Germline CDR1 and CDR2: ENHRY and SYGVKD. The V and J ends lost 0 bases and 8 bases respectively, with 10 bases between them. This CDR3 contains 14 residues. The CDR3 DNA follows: TGTGCCATCAGTGAGTCAGGGACACCAGAAAAACTGTTTTTT. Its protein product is CAISESGTPEKLFF.

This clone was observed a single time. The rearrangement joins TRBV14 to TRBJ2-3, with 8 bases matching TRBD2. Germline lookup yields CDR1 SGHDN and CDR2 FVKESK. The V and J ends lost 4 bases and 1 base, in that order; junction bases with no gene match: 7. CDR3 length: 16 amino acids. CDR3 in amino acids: CASSRRSGGGTDTQYF. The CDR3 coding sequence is TGTGCCAGCAGCCGCAGGTCGGGGGGGGGCACAGATACGCAGTATTTT.

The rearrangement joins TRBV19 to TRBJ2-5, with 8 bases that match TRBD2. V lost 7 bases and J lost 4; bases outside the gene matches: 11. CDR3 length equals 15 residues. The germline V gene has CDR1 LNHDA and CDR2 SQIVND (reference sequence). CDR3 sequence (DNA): TGTGCCAGTACCCTTCAGGGACTAGAGGGAGAGACCCAGTACTTC. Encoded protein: CASTLQGLEGETQYF.

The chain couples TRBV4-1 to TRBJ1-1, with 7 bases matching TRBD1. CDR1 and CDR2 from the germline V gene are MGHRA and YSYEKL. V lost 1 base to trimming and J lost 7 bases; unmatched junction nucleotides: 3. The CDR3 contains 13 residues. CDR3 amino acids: CASSQGDSLEAFF. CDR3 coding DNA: TGCGCCAGCAGCCAAGGGGACAGCCTTGAAGCTTTCTTT.

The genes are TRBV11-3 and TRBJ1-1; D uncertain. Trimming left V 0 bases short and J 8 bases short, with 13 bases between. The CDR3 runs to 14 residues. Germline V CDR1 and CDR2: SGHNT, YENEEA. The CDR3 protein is CASSLESYGLEAFF. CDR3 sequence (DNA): TGTGCCAGCAGCTTAGAATCGTATGGGCTCGAAGCTTTCTTT.

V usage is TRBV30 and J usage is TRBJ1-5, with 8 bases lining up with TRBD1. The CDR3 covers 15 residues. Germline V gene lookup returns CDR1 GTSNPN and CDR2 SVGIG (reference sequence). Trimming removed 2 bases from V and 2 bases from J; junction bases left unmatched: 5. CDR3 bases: TGTGCCTGGAGTACCCCGGGACAGGGCAATCAGCCCCAGCATTTT. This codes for CAWSTPGQGNQPQHF. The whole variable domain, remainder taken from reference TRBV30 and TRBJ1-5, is SQTIHQWPATLVQPVGSPLSLECTVEGTSNPNLYWYRQAAGRGLQLLFYSVGIGQISSEVPQNLSASRPQDRQFILSSKKLLLSDSGFYLCAWSTPGQGNQPQHFGDGTRLSIL.

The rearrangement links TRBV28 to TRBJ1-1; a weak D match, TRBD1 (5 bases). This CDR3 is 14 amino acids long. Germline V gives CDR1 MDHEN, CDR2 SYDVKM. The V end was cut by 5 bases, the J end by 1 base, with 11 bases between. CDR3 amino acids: CASSRWGGNTEAFF. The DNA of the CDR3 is TGTGCCAGCAGTCGATGGGGGGGGAACACTGAAGCTTTCTTT.

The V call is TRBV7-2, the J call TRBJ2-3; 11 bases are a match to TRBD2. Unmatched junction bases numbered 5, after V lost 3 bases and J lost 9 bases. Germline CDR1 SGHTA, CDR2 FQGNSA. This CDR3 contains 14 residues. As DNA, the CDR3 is TGTGCCAGCAGCTTCCCGACTAGCGGGGAAACGCAGTATTTT. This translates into CASSFPTSGETQYF.

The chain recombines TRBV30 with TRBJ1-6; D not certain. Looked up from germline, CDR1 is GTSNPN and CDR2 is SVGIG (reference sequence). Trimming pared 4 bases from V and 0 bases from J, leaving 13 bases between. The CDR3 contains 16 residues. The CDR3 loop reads CAWKVPSSSYNSPLHF. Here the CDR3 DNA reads TGTGCCTGGAAAGTTCCTTCTAGCTCCTATAATTCACCCCTCCACTTT. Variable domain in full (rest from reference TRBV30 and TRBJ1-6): SQTIHQWPATLVQPVGSPLSLECTVEGTSNPNLYWYRQAAGRGLQLLFYSVGIGQISSEVPQNLSASRPQDRQFILSSKKLLLSDSGFYLCAWKVPSSSYNSPLHFGNGTRLTVT.

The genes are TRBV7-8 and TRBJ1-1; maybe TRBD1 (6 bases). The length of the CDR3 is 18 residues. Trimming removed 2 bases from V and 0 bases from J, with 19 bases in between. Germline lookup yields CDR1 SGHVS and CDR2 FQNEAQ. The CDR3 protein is CASSLYLPEGGMNTEAFF. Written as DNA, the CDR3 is TGTGCCAGCAGCTTATACCTTCCTGAGGGGGGGATGAACACTGAAGCTTTCTTT.

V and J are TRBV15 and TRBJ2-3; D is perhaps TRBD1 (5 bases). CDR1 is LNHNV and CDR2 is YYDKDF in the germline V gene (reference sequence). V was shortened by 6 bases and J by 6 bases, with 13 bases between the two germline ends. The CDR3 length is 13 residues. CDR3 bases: TGTGCCACCAGTCAGCCAGGGTACGATACGCAGTATTTT. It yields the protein CATSQPGYDTQYF.

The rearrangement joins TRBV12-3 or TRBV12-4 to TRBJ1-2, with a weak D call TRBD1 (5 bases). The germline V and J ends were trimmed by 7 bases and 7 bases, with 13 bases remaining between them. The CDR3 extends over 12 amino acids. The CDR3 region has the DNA TGTGCCAGCAACATCGGGGGTGGTGGCTACACCTTC. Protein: CASNIGGGGYTF.

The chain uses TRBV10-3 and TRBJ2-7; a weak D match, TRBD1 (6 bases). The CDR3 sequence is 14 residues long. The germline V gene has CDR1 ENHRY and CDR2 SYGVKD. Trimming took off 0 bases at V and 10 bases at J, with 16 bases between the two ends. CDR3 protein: CAISESGGRGKQYV. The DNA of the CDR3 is TGTGCCATCAGTGAGTCTGGCGGCAGGGGAAAACAGTACGTC.

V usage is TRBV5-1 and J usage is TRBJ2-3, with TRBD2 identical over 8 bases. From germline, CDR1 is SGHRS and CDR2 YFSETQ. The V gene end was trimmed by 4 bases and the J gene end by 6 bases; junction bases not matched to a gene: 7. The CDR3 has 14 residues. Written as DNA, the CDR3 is TGCGCCAGCAGCCGGGGCGGGGGGCTGGATACGCAGTATTTT. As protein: CASSRGGGLDTQYF.

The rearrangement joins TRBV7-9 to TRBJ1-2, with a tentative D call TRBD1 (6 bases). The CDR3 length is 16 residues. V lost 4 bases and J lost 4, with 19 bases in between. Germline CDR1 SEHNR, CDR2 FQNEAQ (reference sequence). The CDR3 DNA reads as TGTGCCAGCAGCTCCCAACAGGGACGCAAGAGCTATGGCTACACCTTC. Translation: CASSSQQGRKSYGYTF.

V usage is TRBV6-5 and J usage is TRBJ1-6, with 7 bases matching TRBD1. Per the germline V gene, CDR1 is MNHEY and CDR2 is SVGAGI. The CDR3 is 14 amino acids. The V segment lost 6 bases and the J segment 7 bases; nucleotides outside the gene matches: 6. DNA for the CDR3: TGTGCCAGCAGATCGACAGGGAGGAATTCACCCCTCCACTTT. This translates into CASRSTGRNSPLHF.

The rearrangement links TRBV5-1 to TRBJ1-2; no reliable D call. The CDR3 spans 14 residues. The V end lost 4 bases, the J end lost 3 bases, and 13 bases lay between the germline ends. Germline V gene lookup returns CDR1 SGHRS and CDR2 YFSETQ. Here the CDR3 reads CASSPRDTDYGYTF. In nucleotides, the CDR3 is TGCGCCAGCAGCCCCAGAGACACGGACTATGGCTACACCTTC.

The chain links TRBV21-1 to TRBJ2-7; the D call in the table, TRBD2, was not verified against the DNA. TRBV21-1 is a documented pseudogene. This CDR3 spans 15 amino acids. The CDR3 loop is CASSKTAGAFYEQYF. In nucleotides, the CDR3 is TGTGCCAGCAGCAAAACAGCGGGGGCCTTCTACGAGCAGTACTTC.

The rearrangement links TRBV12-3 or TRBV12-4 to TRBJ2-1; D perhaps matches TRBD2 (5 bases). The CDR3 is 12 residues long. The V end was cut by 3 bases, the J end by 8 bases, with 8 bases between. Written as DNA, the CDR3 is TGTGCCAGCAGTTTGGCCGGGGATGAGCAGTTCTTC. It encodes CASSLAGDEQFF.

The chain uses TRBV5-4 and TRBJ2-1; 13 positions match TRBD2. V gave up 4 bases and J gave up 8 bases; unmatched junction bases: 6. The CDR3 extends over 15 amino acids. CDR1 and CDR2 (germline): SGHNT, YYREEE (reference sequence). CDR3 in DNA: TGTGCCAGCAGCACTAGCGGGGGGGCCCGGGATGAGCAGTTCTTC. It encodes CASSTSGGARDEQFF. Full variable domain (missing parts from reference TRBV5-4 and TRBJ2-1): ETGVTQSPTHLIKTRGQQVTLRCSSQSGHNTVSWYQQALGQGPQFIFQYYREEENGRGNFPPRFSGLQFPNYSSELNVNALELDDSALYLCASSTSGGARDEQFFGPGTRLTVL.

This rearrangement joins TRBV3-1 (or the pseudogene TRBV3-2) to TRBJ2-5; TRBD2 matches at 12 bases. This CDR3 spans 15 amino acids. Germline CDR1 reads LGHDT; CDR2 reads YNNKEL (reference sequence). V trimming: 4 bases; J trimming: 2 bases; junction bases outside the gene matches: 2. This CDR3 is CASSLGLAGQETQYF. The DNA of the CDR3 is TGTGCCAGCAGCCTGGGACTAGCGGGTCAAGAGACCCAGTACTTC.

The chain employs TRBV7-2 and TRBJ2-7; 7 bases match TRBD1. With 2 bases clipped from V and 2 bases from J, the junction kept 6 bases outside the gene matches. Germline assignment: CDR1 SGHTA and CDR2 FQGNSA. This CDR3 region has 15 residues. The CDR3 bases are TGTGCCAGCAGCTTACGGGACAGCTCCCCCTACGAGCAGTACGTC. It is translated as CASSLRDSSPYEQYV.

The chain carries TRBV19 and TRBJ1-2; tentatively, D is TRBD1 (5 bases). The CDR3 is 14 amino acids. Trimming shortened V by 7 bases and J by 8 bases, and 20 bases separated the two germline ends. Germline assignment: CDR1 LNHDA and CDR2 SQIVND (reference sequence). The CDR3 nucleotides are TGTGCCAGTACCCCGGGACGGGGGAGATGGGGCTACACCTTC. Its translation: CASTPGRGRWGYTF.

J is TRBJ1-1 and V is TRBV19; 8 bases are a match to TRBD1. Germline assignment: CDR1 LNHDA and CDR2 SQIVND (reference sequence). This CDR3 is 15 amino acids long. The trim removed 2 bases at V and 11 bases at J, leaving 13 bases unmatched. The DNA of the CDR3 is TGTGCCAGTAGTATATCCGGGACAGGACAATCTTCGGCTTTCTTT. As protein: CASSISGTGQSSAFF.

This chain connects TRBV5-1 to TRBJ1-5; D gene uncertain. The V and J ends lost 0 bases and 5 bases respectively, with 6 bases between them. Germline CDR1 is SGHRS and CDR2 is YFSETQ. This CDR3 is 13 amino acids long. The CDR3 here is CASSLEADQPQHF. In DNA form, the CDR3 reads TGCGCCAGCAGCTTGGAGGCGGATCAGCCCCAGCATTTT.

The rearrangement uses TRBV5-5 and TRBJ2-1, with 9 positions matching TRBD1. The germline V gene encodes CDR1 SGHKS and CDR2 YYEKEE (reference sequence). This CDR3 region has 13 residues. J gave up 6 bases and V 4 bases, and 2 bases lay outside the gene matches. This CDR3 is CASSMDRGNEQFF. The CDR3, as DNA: TGTGCCAGCAGCATGGACAGGGGCAATGAGCAGTTCTTC.